A selection of T cell receptor beta chains follows, all from one sample in a study of T-cell reconstitution after alpha-beta-depleted transplantation in children. MiXCR, run by TCRdb on the PCR reads, gives a single entry per CDR3 protein. The sample comprises around 380,000 distinct CDR3 sequences, roughly 10% of which are singletons, and 5% to 6.5% rests with the top ten. The sample in question was PBMCs from the stem cell graft donor, obtained from the stem cell graft. The receptors shown here come from a human donor who donated a stem cell graft to a child with acute myeloid leukemia. The CDR3 runs from the conserved cysteine through the conserved F or W. A D gene is named only where the DNA matches it firmly. The size field is filled for only some rows; it gives once, few, many or a size class.

J	V	size	D	DNA	CDR3
TRBJ1-2	TRBV6-1	many	NA	TGTGCCAGCAGTCGGGGGGCGGACTATGGCTACACCTTC	CASSRGADYGYTF
TRBJ2-2	TRBV7-3	NA	TRBD2	TGTGCCAGCAGCCCGGGGCTAGCGGGGGGCCAACCCAACACCGGGGAGCTGTTTTTT	CASSPGLAGGQPNTGELFF
TRBJ2-5	TRBV6-6	NA	NA	TGTGCCAGCAGTTACCCTAACAGCGAGACCCAGTACTTC	CASSYPNSETQYF
TRBJ1-1	TRBV7-8	many	NA	TGTGCCAGCAGCTTACTTTCGACAGCTGCAGTTGAAGCTTTCTTT	CASSLLSTAAVEAFF
TRBJ2-1	TRBV6-5	few	TRBD2	TGTGCCAGCAGTCACCAGGTAGCGGGAACGAACAATGAGCAGTTCTTC	CASSHQVAGTNNEQFF
TRBJ2-7	TRBV4-1	few	NA	TGCGCCAGCAGCCCAGGATCGGGCCCCTACGAGCAGTACTTC	CASSPGSGPYEQYF
TRBJ2-3	TRBV11-1	NA	NA	TGTGCCAGCAGCTTAGGGAGGTTCCATTTAACGCCTAGCACAGATACGCAGTATTTT	CASSLGRFHLTPSTDTQYF
TRBJ1-1	TRBV7-9	few	NA	TGTGCCAGCAGTCATAAGGTGGGGACGAACACTGAAGCTTTCTTT	CASSHKVGTNTEAFF
TRBJ1-2	TRBV28	NA	NA	TGTGCCAGCAGTTTAGCGAATTCCTATGGCTACACCTTC	CASSLANSYGYTF
TRBJ2-5	TRBV9	many	NA	TGTGCCAGCAGCGTAGATGTCCTGGGTACCCAGTACTTC	CASSVDVLGTQYF
TRBJ2-5	TRBV7-9	NA	NA	TGTGCCAGCAGCCCAAGGCCCGAGCCCCCCCAAGAGACCCAGTACTTC	CASSPRPEPPQETQYF
TRBJ2-3	TRBV3-1	NA	NA	TGTGCCAGCAGCCTACAGGGCCTATCCCCAGATACGCAGTATTTT	CASSLQGLSPDTQYF